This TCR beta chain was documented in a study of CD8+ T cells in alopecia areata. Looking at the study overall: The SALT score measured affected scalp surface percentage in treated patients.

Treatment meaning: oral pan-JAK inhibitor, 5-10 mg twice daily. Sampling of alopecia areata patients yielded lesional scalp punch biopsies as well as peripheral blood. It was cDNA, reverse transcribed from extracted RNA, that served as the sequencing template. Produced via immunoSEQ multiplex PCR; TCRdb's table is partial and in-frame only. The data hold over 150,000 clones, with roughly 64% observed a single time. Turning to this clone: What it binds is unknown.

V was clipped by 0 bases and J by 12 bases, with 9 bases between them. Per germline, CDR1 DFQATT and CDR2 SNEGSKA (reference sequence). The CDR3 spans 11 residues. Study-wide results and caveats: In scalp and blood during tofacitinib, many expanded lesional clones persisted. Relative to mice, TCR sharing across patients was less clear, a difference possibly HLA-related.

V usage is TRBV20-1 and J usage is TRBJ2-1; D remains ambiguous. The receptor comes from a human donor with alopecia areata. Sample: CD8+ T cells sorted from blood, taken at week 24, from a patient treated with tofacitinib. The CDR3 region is CSARERGTQFF. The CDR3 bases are TGCAGTGCTAGAGAGAGAGGAACGCAGTTCTTC.